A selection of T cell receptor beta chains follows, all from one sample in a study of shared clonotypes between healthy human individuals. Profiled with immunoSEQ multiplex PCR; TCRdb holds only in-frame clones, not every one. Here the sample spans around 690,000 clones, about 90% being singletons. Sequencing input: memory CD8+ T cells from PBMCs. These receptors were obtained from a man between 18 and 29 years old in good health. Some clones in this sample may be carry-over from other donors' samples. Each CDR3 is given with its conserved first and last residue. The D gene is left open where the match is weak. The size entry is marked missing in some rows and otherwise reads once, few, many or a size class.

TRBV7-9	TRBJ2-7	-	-	TGTGCCAGCAGCTATCTTGGGGATAGCGAGCAGTACTTC	CASSYLGDSEQYF
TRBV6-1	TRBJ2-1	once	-	TGTGCCAGCAGTGAATCCCCGAGGGCCGGGTACAATGAGCAGTTCTTC	CASSESPRAGYNEQFF
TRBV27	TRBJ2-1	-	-	TGTGCCAGCAGTTTAAGGGGGACTCACAATGAGCAGTTCTTC	CASSLRGTHNEQFF
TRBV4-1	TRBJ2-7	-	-	TGCGCCAGCAGCTCTCGAACAGCCTACGAGCAGTACTTC	CASSSRTAYEQYF
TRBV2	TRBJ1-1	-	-	TGTGCCAGCAGGGGAAGACGACAGGCCATGAACACTGAAGCTTTCTTT	CASRGRRQAMNTEAFF
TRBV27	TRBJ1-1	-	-	TGTGCCAGCAGTTTATATTACTCGCCGAACACTGAAGCTTTCTTT	CASSLYYSPNTEAFF
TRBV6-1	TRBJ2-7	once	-	TGTGCCAGCAGTGTCGGACCCCCCTCCTACGAGCAGTACTTC	CASSVGPPSYEQYF
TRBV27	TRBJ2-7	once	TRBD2	TGTGCCAGTTCGGGACTAGCGGGAGTTGAGCAGTACTTC	CASSGLAGVEQYF
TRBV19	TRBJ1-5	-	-	TGTGCCAGTAGTTTCCCGCGCAAGGGAAGCAATCAGCCCCAGCATTTT	CASSFPRKGSNQPQHF
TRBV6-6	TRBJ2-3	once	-	TGTGCCAGCAGTTACTACTCAGATACGCAGTATTTT	CASSYYSDTQYF
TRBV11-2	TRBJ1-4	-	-	TGTGCCAGCAGCTTAGACGGGGGGTGGTCTCGTGAAAAACTGTTTTTT	CASSLDGGWSREKLFF
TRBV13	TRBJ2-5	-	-	TGTGCCAGCAGCTTATGGGGGAGAGAGACCCAGTACTTC	CASSLWGRETQYF
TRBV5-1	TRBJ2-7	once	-	TGCGCCAGCAGAGAGGGCGGGTCTTACGAGCAGTACTTC	CASREGGSYEQYF
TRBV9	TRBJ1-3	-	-	TGTGCCAGCAGCCCGGACAGAACCTTTACACTATACTCTGGAAACACCATATATTTT	CASSPDRTFTLYSGNTIYF
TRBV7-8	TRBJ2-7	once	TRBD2	TGTGCCAGCAGCTTATGGGAGGGAAGGTACGAGCAGTACTTC	CASSLWEGRYEQYF
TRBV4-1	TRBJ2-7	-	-	TGCGCCAGCAGCCAAAGGGTAGAGGGCCTAAGCCACGAGCAGTACTTC	CASSQRVEGLSHEQYF
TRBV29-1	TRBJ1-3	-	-	TGCAGCGTTGCCGGTGCCTCCGGAAACACCATATATTTT	CSVAGASGNTIYF
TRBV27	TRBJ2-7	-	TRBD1	TGTGCCAGCAGTTTGGGGGACAGCTCCTACGAGCAGTACTTC	CASSLGDSSYEQYF
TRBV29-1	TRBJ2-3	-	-	TGCAGCGCTAAAGCGGCAGATACGCAGTATTTT	CSAKAADTQYF
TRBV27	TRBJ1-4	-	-	TGTGCCAGCAGTTTTTCCTTGGGTGAAAAACTGTTTTTT	CASSFSLGEKLFF
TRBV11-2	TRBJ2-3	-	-	TGTGCCAGCAGCCGCTCTAGGGATTTCGGAGATACGCAGTATTTT	CASSRSRDFGDTQYF
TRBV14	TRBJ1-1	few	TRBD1	TGTGCCACTGGACAGGGGACTGAAGCTTTCTTT	CATGQGTEAFF
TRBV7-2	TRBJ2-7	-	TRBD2	TGTGCCAGCAGCGCCGGGACTAGCGGGAGACACGAGCAGTACTTC	CASSAGTSGRHEQYF
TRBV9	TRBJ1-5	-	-	TGTGCCAGCAGCGATGGGACCGATAGCAATCAGCCCCAGCATTTT	CASSDGTDSNQPQHF
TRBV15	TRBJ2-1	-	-	TGTGCCACCAGCAGAGATCTAGGAAGAACATACTCCTACAATGAGCAGTTCTTC	CATSRDLGRTYSYNEQFF